This TCR beta chain was sequenced during a study of T cell changes during pregnancy in multiple sclerosis. Using immunoSEQ multiplex PCR, the repertoire was profiled, and TCRdb retains in-frame clones only, with some absent. Of roughly 40,000 clones in the sample, approximately 90% were seen once. Germline-derived CDR1 and CDR2 are MNHEY and SVGAGI. The V and J ends lost 8 bases and 1 base respectively, with 11 bases between them. The CDR3 loop spans 13 amino acids. The genes are TRBV6-5 and TRBJ1-1, with D possibly matching TRBD1 (6 bases). This sample comprised peripheral blood, obtained before pregnancy. The source of this sequence is a female donor with multiple sclerosis, enrolled in a pregnancy study. Here the CDR3 reads CASCNRENTEAFF. In DNA form, the CDR3 reads TGTGCCAGCTGTAACAGGGAGAACACTGAAGCTTTCTTT.